The 27 T cell receptor beta chains below were found in one sample sequenced in a study of PD-L1 blockade in urothelial cancer. Clones were sequenced by immunoSEQ multiplex PCR, and TCRdb holds only the in-frame ones, with some missing. Of about 90,000 clones in the sample, over 90% were seen once. The specimen was PBMCs, collected around atezolizumab (anti-PD-L1) treatment. Receptors were obtained from a man in his sixties with urothelial cancer.

Concerning this clone: In the same sample, other DNA sequences code for this CDR3. This chain uses TRBV5-1 with TRBJ2-5; 8 bases agree with TRBD2. There are 16 residues in the CDR3. Germline V lookup: CDR1 SGHRS, CDR2 YFSETQ. J gave up 1 base and V 0 bases, and 5 bases lay outside the gene matches. The CDR3 sequence: CASSLGTSGFQETQYF. CDR3 sequence (DNA): TGCGCCAGCAGCTTGGGAACTAGCGGATTCCAAGAGACCCAGTACTTC.

This chain links TRBV7-3 with TRBJ1-2; 10 nucleotides match TRBD1. Trimming at V came to 4 bases and at J to 8 bases, leaving 7 bases not matched to a gene. Germline V gives CDR1 SGHTA, CDR2 FQGTGA. The length of the CDR3 is 14 residues. CDR3 sequence: CASSSPGTGVGYTF. Here the CDR3 DNA reads TGTGCCAGCAGCTCCCCCGGGACAGGGGTCGGCTACACCTTC.

The chain uses TRBV11-2 and TRBJ2-2; D might be TRBD2 (5 bases). The CDR3 totals 15 residues. Germline CDR1 is SGHAT and CDR2 is FQNNGV. Between the trimmed V and J ends, which lost 1 base and 3 bases, there was a span of 9 bases. The CDR3 reads CASSLGEFDTGELFF. The CDR3 DNA reads as TGTGCCAGCAGCTTAGGGGAGTTCGACACCGGGGAGCTGTTTTTT.

The chain is built from TRBV5-6 and TRBJ2-2; D perhaps matches TRBD1 (6 bases). Between the trimmed V and J ends, which lost 1 base and 6 bases, there was a span of 13 bases. The CDR3 covers 15 residues. Germline-derived CDR1 and CDR2 are SGHDT and YYEEEE. CDR3 bases: TGTGCCAGCAGCTTGTTACAGGGTTGGGCCGGGGAGCTGTTTTTT. Translation: CASSLLQGWAGELFF.

Here the CDR3 reads CASSLQGVDEAFF. DNA of the CDR3: TGCGCCAGCAGCTTACAGGGGGTAGATGAAGCTTTCTTT. The rearrangement links TRBV5-1 to TRBJ1-1; 8 bases map to TRBD1. This CDR3 has 13 amino acids. Germline CDR1 is SGHRS and CDR2 is YFSETQ. V was clipped by 2 bases and J by 7 bases; unmatched bases: 4.

The chain employs TRBV18 and TRBJ1-4; 8 nucleotides match TRBD1. The CDR3 has 14 amino acids. Germline V gene data show CDR1 as KGHSH and CDR2 as LQKENI. J gave up 8 bases and V 3 bases, and 5 bases lay outside the gene matches. CDR3 DNA: TGTGCCAGCTCACCTTCAGGGGGCAGAGAAAAACTGTTTTTT. This gives the protein CASSPSGGREKLFF.

The gene calls are TRBV7-8 and TRBJ2-2, with 8 bases identical to TRBD1. CDR1 SGHVS and CDR2 FQNEAQ come from the germline V gene. The ends lost 5 bases at V and 4 bases at J; junction bases unmatched: 9. This CDR3 is built from 16 residues. In DNA form, the CDR3 reads TGTGCCAGCAGCCCCGACAGGGGCCTGATCACCGGGGAGCTGTTTTTT. Its protein is CASSPDRGLITGELFF.

This rearrangement joins TRBV30 to TRBJ2-7; D possibly corresponds to TRBD1 (6 bases). Germline CDR1 reads GTSNPN; CDR2 reads SVGIG (reference sequence). Trimming removed 2 bases at V and 4 bases at J, with 15 bases between. CDR3 length: 14 residues. CDR3 residues: CAWSLEDSVYEQYF. CDR3 coding DNA: TGTGCCTGGAGTCTCGAGGACAGCGTTTACGAGCAGTACTTC. The full variable domain, in which reference TRBV30 and TRBJ2-7 provide the parts outside the CDR3, is SQTIHQWPATLVQPVGSPLSLECTVEGTSNPNLYWYRQAAGRGLQLLFYSVGIGQISSEVPQNLSASRPQDRQFILSSKKLLLSDSGFYLCAWSLEDSVYEQYFGPGTRLTVT.

The chain couples TRBV4-1 to TRBJ1-1; TRBD1 matches 7 bases. After removal of 0 bases from V and 3 bases from J, the junction contained 4 bases not matched to a gene. The CDR3 is 15 residues long. Germline CDR1 and CDR2: MGHRA and YSYEKL. In DNA, the CDR3 is TGCGCCAGCAGCCAAGATCGGGACAGCTACACTGAAGCTTTCTTT. The encoded protein is CASSQDRDSYTEAFF.

The rearrangement joins TRBV18 to TRBJ2-7; TRBD2 matches 11 bases. The CDR3 extends over 14 amino acids. V was pared by 5 bases and J by 3 bases, with 3 bases of the junction left unmatched. Per the germline V gene, CDR1 is KGHSH and CDR2 is LQKENI. CDR3 sequence (DNA): TGTGCCAGCTCAGCGACTAGCGGGGTCTACGAGCAGTACTTC. Its translation: CASSATSGVYEQYF.

This chain uses TRBV27 with TRBJ1-5, with 7 nucleotides matching TRBD1. J gave up 1 base and V 7 bases, and 7 bases lay outside the gene matches. The CDR3 sequence is 15 residues long. Germline V gives CDR1 MNHEY, CDR2 SMNVEV (reference sequence). The CDR3 bases are TGTGCCAGCAATGGACAGGATCGGAGCAATCAGCCCCAGCATTTT. Encoded protein: CASNGQDRSNQPQHF.

V is TRBV30 and J is TRBJ2-3; a possible D gene is TRBD1 (7 bases). Looked up from germline, CDR1 is GTSNPN and CDR2 is SVGIG (reference sequence). Trimming removed 3 bases at V and 5 bases at J, with 12 bases between. This CDR3 is built from 13 residues. The CDR3, as DNA: TGTGCCTGGAGACTCCAGGGGGGAGATACGCAGTATTTT. It specifies CAWRLQGGDTQYF. The variable domain in full, completed from reference TRBV30 and TRBJ2-3, reads SQTIHQWPATLVQPVGSPLSLECTVEGTSNPNLYWYRQAAGRGLQLLFYSVGIGQISSEVPQNLSASRPQDRQFILSSKKLLLSDSGFYLCAWRLQGGDTQYFGPGTRLTVL.

V is TRBV9 and J is TRBJ2-1; TRBD2 might be the D (6 bases). CDR1 SGDLS and CDR2 YYNGEE come from the germline V gene. The CDR3 covers 17 residues. Trimming shortened V by 0 bases and J by 4 bases, and 17 bases separated the two germline ends. CDR3 residues: CASSVEGLAGSYNEQFF. In nucleotides, the CDR3 is TGTGCCAGCAGCGTAGAAGGTTTGGCGGGGAGTTACAATGAGCAGTTCTTC.

The chain links TRBV5-8 to TRBJ1-2; 9 nucleotides agree with TRBD1. The CDR3 has 17 residues. Looked up from germline, CDR1 is SGHTS and CDR2 is YDEGEE. V dropped 0 bases and J dropped 4; count of bases not matched to a gene: 10. Here the CDR3 reads CASSLGPTGGPLYGYTF. The CDR3, as DNA: TGTGCCAGCAGCTTGGGGCCCACAGGGGGCCCACTCTATGGCTACACCTTC.

The chain joins TRBV11-3 to TRBJ2-3, with a possible D match to TRBD2 (6 bases). CDR1 is SGHNT, CDR2 YENEEA, per germline. Trimming pared 1 base from V and 1 base from J, leaving 9 bases between. There are 15 residues in the CDR3. The CDR3 loop reads CASSLAAGRTDTQYF. CDR3 nucleotides: TGTGCCAGCAGCTTAGCGGCGGGACGCACAGATACGCAGTATTTT.

The V call is TRBV10-3, the J call TRBJ1-5, with TRBD1 as a possible D gene (5 bases). The germline V gene has CDR1 ENHRY and CDR2 SYGVKD. This CDR3 spans 15 amino acids. V lost 7 bases to trimming and J lost 2 bases, with 15 bases between them. The CDR3 bases are TGTGCCATCAATACCAGGGATTTGGGCAATCAGCCCCAGCATTTT. The encoded protein is CAINTRDLGNQPQHF.

The V and J genes are TRBV18 and TRBJ2-7; D gene uncertain. The CDR3 totals 17 residues. Germline V lookup: CDR1 KGHSH, CDR2 LQKENI. Trimming removed 3 bases from V and 3 bases from J, with 21 bases in between. The CDR3 nucleotides read TGTGCCAGCTCACCTATCGCCCCCTCACCGACGGGCTACGAGCAGTACTTC. Amino acids: CASSPIAPSPTGYEQYF.

V is TRBV5-1 and J is TRBJ2-3, with 10 bases fitting TRBD2. The trim removed 5 bases at V and 8 bases at J, leaving 14 bases unmatched. The CDR3 length is 16 residues. CDR1 is SGHRS and CDR2 is YFSETQ in the germline V gene. The CDR3 spells CASSSGSGGLQGTQYF. The CDR3 DNA reads TGCGCCAGCAGTTCGGGTAGCGGGGGGTTGCAGGGTACGCAGTATTTT.

This rearrangement joins TRBV2 to TRBJ2-3, with a tentative D call TRBD2 (5 bases). The CDR3 loop spans 15 amino acids. V was clipped by 6 bases and J by 0 bases, with 13 bases between them. CDR1 and CDR2 from the germline V gene are SNHLY and FYNNEI. CDR3 protein: CASRDTSSSTDTQYF. The DNA of the CDR3 is TGTGCCAGCAGAGATACTAGTTCTAGCACAGATACGCAGTATTTT.

This chain uses TRBV4-3 with TRBJ2-4, with 9 bases aligning to TRBD1. Germline values: CDR1 LGHNA, CDR2 YSLEER. V dropped 1 base and J dropped 7; count of bases not matched to a gene: 11. This CDR3 is built from 17 residues. The CDR3 DNA is TGCGCCAGCAGCCAAGTTTTAGATGCGGGACAGGGTAACATTCAGTACTTC. Translating it yields CASSQVLDAGQGNIQYF.

This clone is a singleton in its sample. The J gene is TRBJ2-7, the V gene TRBV4-3; 13 bases line up with TRBD2. This CDR3 contains 15 residues. The V segment lost 4 bases and the J segment 2 bases; nucleotides outside the gene matches: 2. Per the germline V gene, CDR1 is LGHNA and CDR2 is YSLEER. CDR3 in amino acids: CASSLGLAGAYEQYF. The CDR3 nucleotides are TGCGCCAGCAGCCTTGGACTAGCGGGGGCCTACGAGCAGTACTTC.

The rearrangement joins TRBV19 to TRBJ1-2; D possibly corresponds to TRBD1 (5 bases). Deletions cut 3 bases from V and 7 bases from J, with 21 bases between. Germline loops: CDR1 LNHDA, CDR2 SQIVND (reference sequence). The CDR3 totals 16 residues. The CDR3 spells CASSMARRGISGGYTF. CDR3 in DNA: TGTGCCAGTAGTATGGCTCGGAGGGGAATCAGCGGTGGCTACACCTTC.

The chain combines TRBV7-8 with TRBJ2-3, with 8 bases that match TRBD2. The V segment lost 3 bases and the J segment 4 bases; nucleotides outside the gene matches: 6. CDR1 and CDR2 from the germline V gene are SGHVS and FQNEAQ. This CDR3 has 15 amino acids. The CDR3 DNA is TGTGCCAGCAGCTTTAGTAGCGGGATCGCAGATACGCAGTATTTT. Amino acids: CASSFSSGIADTQYF.

The V call is TRBV4-2, the J call TRBJ2-1; 9 nucleotides agree with TRBD2. Germline V lookup: CDR1 LGHNA, CDR2 YNFKEQ. Trimming at V came to 3 bases and at J to 7 bases, leaving 10 bases not matched to a gene. The CDR3 is 16 amino acids. The DNA of the CDR3 is TGTGCCAGCAGCCAGCCCTCGGGCGGGGGGGCGAATGAGCAGTTCTTC. Amino acid sequence: CASSQPSGGGANEQFF.

The chain joins TRBV25-1 to TRBJ2-7, with D possibly TRBD2 on 6 matching bases. This CDR3 comprises 13 residues. Germline CDR1 MGHDK, CDR2 SYGVNS. V was cut by 3 bases and J by 2 bases, with 8 bases left in between. This chain's CDR3 is CASSDLAPYEQYF. The CDR3 bases are TGTGCCAGCAGTGACCTAGCGCCCTACGAGCAGTACTTC.

A single count supports this clone. V is TRBV27 and J is TRBJ2-7, with D maybe TRBD1 (5 bases). This CDR3 contains 17 residues. V gave up 0 bases and J gave up 2 bases, with 17 bases separating them. CDR1 and CDR2 (germline): MNHEY, SMNVEV (reference sequence). In DNA, the CDR3 is TGTGCCAGCAGTTTATCGTCCGACAGTGTCGGCCCCTACGAGCAGTACTTC. Translated, it gives CASSLSSDSVGPYEQYF.

The chain employs TRBV19 and TRBJ1-1, with D perhaps TRBD1 (6 bases). Trimming removed 4 bases at V and 5 bases at J, with 20 bases between. The CDR3 is made up of 16 amino acids. Per the germline V gene, CDR1 is LNHDA and CDR2 is SQIVND (reference sequence). The CDR3 DNA reads TGTGCCAGTAGTAGGGGAGGGGGGAAGTTGGGGACTGAAGCTTTCTTT. This translates into CASSRGGGKLGTEAFF.